This T cell receptor beta chain was observed in a study of blood T cell repertoires in COVID-19. CDR3 length: 12 residues. The ends were cut back, 6 bases at V and 4 bases at J, with 6 bases in the middle. This study enrolled people aged roughly 18 to 90 from about two dozen US geographic areas. The authors' processing: Reference gene primer amplification gave nucleated cell count estimates. This table comes from immunoSEQ multiplex PCR, and its TCRdb copy is limited to in-frame clones, with some not included. V, J and clone size reflect that table, while D and trimming were determined from the DNA. Of about 270,000 clones in the sample, over 80% were seen once.

Input material: PBMCs or T cells enriched from blood (not recorded which). The receptor was derived from a young woman with acute COVID-19. The gene calls are TRBV12-3 or TRBV12-4 and TRBJ2-2; D uncertain. CDR3: CASSVSTGELFF. DNA for the CDR3: TGTGCCAGCAGCGTTAGCACCGGGGAGCTGTTTTTT.